The rows below give T cell receptor beta chains drawn from one sample of a study of blood T cell repertoires in COVID-19. The protocol was immunoSEQ multiplex PCR, while the TCRdb copy is restricted to in-frame clones and leaves out a portion. Of 150,000 to 200,000 clones listed, around 80% are singletons. Sequences were obtained from PBMCs or T cells enriched from blood (not recorded which). The receptors were sampled from a man aged 45-65 years who had recovered from COVID-19. Each CDR3 is given with its conserved first and last residue. D genes are given only for firm matches. The size of a clone is reported for some rows only, either as once, few or many, or as a class for expanded clones.

>TRBV6-4|TRBJ1-2|NA|NA
CASSEDPEAGTNYGYTF
TGTGCCAGCAGTGAGGACCCCGAAGCAGGGACTAACTATGGCTACACCTTC
>TRBV19|TRBJ2-2|NA|NA
CASSRGGNTGELFF
TGTGCCAGTAGCAGAGGGGGGAACACCGGGGAGCTGTTTTTT
>TRBV5-1|TRBJ1-4|TRBD1|NA
CASSSQGAPNEKLFF
TGCGCCAGCAGCTCCCAGGGGGCTCCGAATGAAAAACTGTTTTTT
>TRBV7-2|TRBJ2-1|TRBD2|NA
CASSSGISGGVNEQFF
TGTGCCAGCAGCTCAGGTATTAGCGGGGGGGTAAATGAGCAGTTCTTC
>TRBV5-4|TRBJ1-1|NA|NA
CASSDKLGRMNTEAFF
TGTGCCAGCAGCGACAAGTTGGGGCGAATGAACACTGAAGCTTTCTTT
>TRBV6-5|TRBJ1-2|TRBD1|NA
CASSRGTGVGYTF
TGTGCCAGCAGTAGGGGGACAGGGGTCGGCTACACCTTC
>TRBV30|TRBJ1-3|NA|NA
CAWSVQVRNTIYF
TGTGCCTGGAGTGTACAGGTCAGAAACACCATATATTTT
>TRBV19|TRBJ1-1|NA|NA
CASSFRGPAEAFF
TGTGCCAGTAGTTTCAGGGGTCCCGCTGAAGCTTTCTTT
>TRBV5-1|TRBJ2-5|TRBD1|NA
CASSTEQGAWETQYF
TGCGCCAGCAGCACCGAACAGGGGGCGTGGGAGACCCAGTACTTC
>TRBV19|TRBJ1-4|NA|NA
CASSPYWGQTPTNEKLFF
TGTGCCAGTAGTCCCTACTGGGGGCAAACTCCAACTAATGAAAAACTGTTTTTT
>TRBV19|TRBJ1-4|NA|NA
CASSRVEKLFF
TGTGCCAGCAGCAGGGTTGAAAAACTGTTTTTT
>TRBV4-1|TRBJ1-2|NA|NA
CASSQQGIDYGYTF
TGCGCCAGCAGCCAACAGGGGATTGACTATGGCTACACCTTC
>TRBV30|TRBJ2-7|TRBD1|NA
CAWTEQGQGVYEQYF
TGTGCCTGGACTGAACAGGGACAGGGGGTCTACGAGCAGTACTTC
>TRBV11-3|TRBJ2-1|NA|NA
CASSSPGNLEQFF
TGTGCCAGCAGCTCGCCAGGGAATCTTGAGCAGTTCTTC
>TRBV5-1|TRBJ2-5|NA|few
CASSLDGRMQETQYF
TGCGCCAGCAGCTTGGATGGCAGGATGCAAGAGACCCAGTACTTC
>TRBV6-4|TRBJ2-1|TRBD1|NA
CASSPGQGTYNEQFF
TGTGCCAGCAGTCCGGGACAGGGTACCTACAATGAGCAGTTCTTC
>TRBV9|TRBJ1-6|NA|NA
CASSVESSYNSPLHF
TGTGCCAGCAGCGTAGAGAGCTCCTATAATTCACCCCTCCACTTT
>TRBV6-6|TRBJ1-4|NA|NA
CASNQDSNEKLFF
TGTGCCAGCAACCAAGACAGTAATGAAAAACTGTTTTTT
>TRBV7-3|TRBJ2-5|TRBD2|NA
CASSSTPIAGEEETQYF
TGTGCCAGCAGCTCGACCCCAATAGCGGGGGAGGAAGAGACCCAGTACTTC
>TRBV14|TRBJ2-4|TRBD1|NA
CASSQSRQGEVLDIQYF
TGTGCCAGCAGCCAATCCAGACAGGGGGAAGTGTTGGACATTCAGTACTTC
>TRBV19|TRBJ1-1|TRBD1|few
CASSSNPDREAFF
TGTGCCAGTAGTTCCAACCCGGACAGGGAAGCTTTCTTT
>TRBV11-2|TRBJ2-2|TRBD2|NA
CASSYLAGGQGGELFF
TGTGCCAGCAGCTACCTAGCGGGGGGGCAAGGCGGGGAGCTGTTTTTT
>TRBV9|TRBJ2-6|TRBD1|NA
CASSVVPGGSGANVLTF
TGTGCCAGCAGCGTAGTCCCAGGGGGCTCTGGGGCCAACGTCCTGACTTTC
>TRBV6-5|TRBJ1-5|NA|NA
CASSSASGDNQPQHF
TGTGCCAGCAGTTCCGCTTCGGGAGACAATCAGCCCCAGCATTTT
>TRBV3-1/TRBV3-2|TRBJ2-1|NA|NA
CASTTGLEGANEQFF
TGTGCCAGCACGACCGGTTTGGAGGGGGCGAATGAGCAGTTCTTC
>TRBV27|TRBJ2-7|TRBD1|NA
CASSLSLTGDEQYF
TGTGCCAGCAGTTTATCCTTGACAGGGGACGAGCAGTACTTC
>TRBV18|TRBJ2-5|NA|NA
CASSLNGQKKETQYF
TGTGCCAGCTCACTTAATGGACAGAAGAAAGAGACCCAGTACTTC
>TRBV7-2|TRBJ2-5|TRBD1|NA
CASSQTGAETQYF
TGTGCCAGCAGCCAAACAGGGGCAGAGACCCAGTACTTC
>TRBV5-5|TRBJ1-2|TRBD1|few
CASRLRTGHSGGYTF
TGTGCCAGCAGGCTCCGGACAGGGCATTCGGGTGGCTACACCTTC
>TRBV28|TRBJ1-5|NA|NA
CASSYAGDGNQPQHF
TGTGCCAGCAGTTACGCGGGGGACGGCAATCAGCCCCAGCATTTT
>TRBV12-3/TRBV12-4|TRBJ1-1|NA|NA
CASSLSRGAFF
TGTGCCAGCAGTTTGTCGCGGGGAGCTTTCTTT
>TRBV14|TRBJ1-1|TRBD1|NA
CASSIGTGGGTEAFF
TGTGCCAGCAGCATTGGGACAGGGGGCGGCACTGAAGCTTTCTTT
>TRBV14|TRBJ1-1|NA|NA
CASSLITEAFF
TGTGCCAGCAGCCTCATCACTGAAGCTTTCTTT
>TRBV9|TRBJ1-3|NA|NA
CASSVEGGNTIYF
TGTGCCAGCAGCGTTGAGGGCGGAAACACCATATATTTT
>TRBV10-3|TRBJ1-2|NA|few
CAIRQVNSAFYGYTF
TGTGCCATCAGACAGGTCAACTCCGCTTTCTATGGCTACACCTTC
>TRBV6-5|TRBJ1-6|NA|NA
CASSYSLAGNGSPLHF
TGTGCCAGCAGTTACTCGTTGGCAGGGAATGGTTCACCCCTCCACTTT
>TRBV29-1|TRBJ2-1|TRBD2|NA
CSVDPSGGLYNEQFF
TGCAGCGTTGACCCCTCCGGGGGGTTATACAATGAGCAGTTCTTC
>TRBV29-1|TRBJ2-7|NA|NA
CSVGQTYEQYF
TGCAGCGTTGGACAGACCTACGAGCAGTACTTC
>TRBV2|TRBJ2-1|TRBD1|NA
CASRDRDWGEQFF
TGTGCCAGCAGGGACAGGGACTGGGGTGAGCAGTTCTTC
>TRBV4-1|TRBJ2-3|NA|NA
CASSQARERFTDTQYF
TGCGCCAGCAGCCAAGCGAGGGAGCGCTTCACAGATACGCAGTATTTT
>TRBV28|TRBJ2-3|TRBD2|NA
CASSLPLSGGKTDTQYF
TGTGCCAGCAGTTTACCCCTTAGCGGGGGTAAAACAGATACGCAGTATTTT
>TRBV30|TRBJ2-4|TRBD1|NA
CAWRARQGTAKNIQYF
TGTGCCTGGAGGGCACGACAGGGTACGGCCAAAAACATTCAGTACTTC